These T cell receptor beta chains were read from a single sample in a study of blood T cell repertoires in COVID-19. Sequenced by immunoSEQ multiplex PCR; TCRdb stores in-frame clones only, minus some. The repertoire has fewer than 85,000 clones, over 75% of them found once; the top ten carry 5.8%. Sequencing was done on a sample of peripheral blood. These receptors all stem from a man between 45 and 60 years old with active COVID-19. Each CDR3 is given with its conserved first and last residue. The D gene is left open where the match is weak. Clone size is shown for a subset of rows, as once, few, many or a class of expanded clone.

TRBV10-3,NA,NA,12,TRBJ2-7,TGTGCCATCAGTGATTTCGGGGACGAGCAGTACTTC,CAISDFGDEQYF
TRBV28,NA,NA,14,TRBJ2-7,TGTGCCAGCAGTTTAAGGAGTGAGGTCTACGAGCAGTACTTC,CASSLRSEVYEQYF
TRBV2,once,TRBD2,15,TRBJ2-1,TGTGCCAGCAGTAAAGAGCGGGGGGCAGACAATGAGCAGTTCTTC,CASSKERGADNEQFF
TRBV19,NA,TRBD1,14,TRBJ1-2,TGTGCCAGTAGACCGGGACAGAGTTCTTATGGCTACACCTTC,CASRPGQSSYGYTF
TRBV24-1,NA,NA,18,TRBJ1-6,TGTGCCACCAGTAAACCACCGGCGGGCGTTTTCTATAATTCACCCCTCCACTTT,CATSKPPAGVFYNSPLHF
TRBV6-6,NA,NA,14,TRBJ1-2,TGTGCCAGCAGTTACGGGGCCAGCAACTATGGCTACACCTTC,CASSYGASNYGYTF
TRBV5-4,NA,NA,12,TRBJ2-5,TGTGCCAGCAGCGAGCCCTCTATGACCCAGTACTTC,CASSEPSMTQYF
TRBV7-9,NA,NA,15,TRBJ1-2,TGTGCCAGCAGCCGGTGGGGGGGCGCCAACTATGGCTACACCTTC,CASSRWGGANYGYTF
TRBV5-1,once,NA,14,TRBJ1-1,TGCGCCAGCAGCTTGGAGAGGGTAGACACTGAAGCTTTCTTT,CASSLERVDTEAFF
TRBV6-5,NA,TRBD1,14,TRBJ1-2,TGTGCCAGCAGGCGGCAAACAGGGGCGCTAGGCTACACCTTC,CASRRQTGALGYTF
TRBV6-5,NA,TRBD1,14,TRBJ1-5,TGTGCCAGCAGGGGGACAGGGGCCAATCAGCCCCAGCATTTT,CASRGTGANQPQHF
TRBV6-5,NA,NA,15,TRBJ1-3,TGTGCCAGCAGTTACGGCCAGGGATCTGGAAACACCATATATTTT,CASSYGQGSGNTIYF
TRBV4-1,once,NA,15,TRBJ2-7,TGCGCCAGCAGCCAAGATTTGTCCTACCGAGAGGAGCAGTACTTC,CASSQDLSYREEQYF
TRBV7-3,NA,TRBD1,18,TRBJ2-1,TGTGCCAGCAGCTCACAGGGGAAGGTCTGGGGCTCCTACAATGAGCAGTTCTTC,CASSSQGKVWGSYNEQFF
TRBV6-8,once,TRBD1,11,TRBJ2-7,TGTGCAAACTCCGGGACAGGGGGCGCCTACTTC,CANSGTGGAYF
TRBV6-2/TRBV6-3,NA,NA,12,TRBJ2-7,TGTGCCAGCACCCCGGGAGTCTACGAGCAGTACTTC,CASTPGVYEQYF
TRBV20-1,NA,NA,11,TRBJ2-3,TGCAGTGCCGCGCCCGCAGATACGCAGTATTTT,CSAAPADTQYF
TRBV7-2,NA,TRBD1,15,TRBJ2-7,TGTGCCAGCAGCTTAGGGGGGCAGGGGGTTTACGAGCAGTACTTC,CASSLGGQGVYEQYF
TRBV4-3,NA,NA,16,TRBJ1-2,TGCGCCAGCAGCCAATCCTGGGCAGGGGAGTGGTATGGCTACACCTTC,CASSQSWAGEWYGYTF
TRBV2,NA,TRBD1,18,TRBJ1-6,TGTGCCAGCAGTGAAGCGGGTTCAGGGGGCGGCTCTAATTCACCCCTCCACTTT,CASSEAGSGGGSNSPLHF
TRBV5-4,NA,NA,12,TRBJ2-2,TGTGCCAGCAGCTTCCGGGGCGGGGAGCTGTTTTTT,CASSFRGGELFF